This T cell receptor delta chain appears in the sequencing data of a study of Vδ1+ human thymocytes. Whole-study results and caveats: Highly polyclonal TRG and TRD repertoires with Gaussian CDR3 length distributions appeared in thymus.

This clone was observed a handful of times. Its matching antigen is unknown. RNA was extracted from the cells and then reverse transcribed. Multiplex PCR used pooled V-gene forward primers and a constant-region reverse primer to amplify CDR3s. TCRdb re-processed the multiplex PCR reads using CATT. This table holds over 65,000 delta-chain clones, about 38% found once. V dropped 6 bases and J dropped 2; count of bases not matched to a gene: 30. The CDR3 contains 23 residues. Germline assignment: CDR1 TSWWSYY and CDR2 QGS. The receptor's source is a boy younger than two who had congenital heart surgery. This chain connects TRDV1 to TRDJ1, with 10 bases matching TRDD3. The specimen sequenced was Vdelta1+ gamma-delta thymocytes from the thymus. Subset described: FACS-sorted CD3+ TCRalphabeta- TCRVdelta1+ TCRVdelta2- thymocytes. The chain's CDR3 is CALGIHSDLLQRTGGSHTDKLIF. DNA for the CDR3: TGTGCTCTTGGAATTCACTCGGACCTCCTTCAACGTACTGGGGGATCCCATACCGATAAACTCATCTTT.